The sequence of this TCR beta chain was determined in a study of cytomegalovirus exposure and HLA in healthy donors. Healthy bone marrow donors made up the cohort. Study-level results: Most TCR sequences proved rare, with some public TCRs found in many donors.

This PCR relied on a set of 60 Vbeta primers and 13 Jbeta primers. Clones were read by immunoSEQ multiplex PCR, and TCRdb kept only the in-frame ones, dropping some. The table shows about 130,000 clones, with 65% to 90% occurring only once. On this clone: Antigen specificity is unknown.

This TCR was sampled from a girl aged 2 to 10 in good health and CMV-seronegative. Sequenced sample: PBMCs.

The CDR3 here is CAWSVLAGFNEQFF. In nucleotides, the CDR3 is TGTGCCTGGAGTGTACTAGCGGGGTTTAATGAGCAGTTCTTC. The chain recombines TRBV30 with TRBJ2-1; TRBD2 aligns across 10 bases. CDR1 GTSNPN and CDR2 SVGIG come from the germline V gene (reference sequence). V dropped 0 bases and J dropped 7; count of bases not matched to a gene: 3. This CDR3 is 14 amino acids long.